This T cell receptor (beta chain) was recorded in a study of sequential checkpoint blockade in melanoma. V was trimmed by 8 bases and J by 3 bases, leaving 10 bases between them. The CDR3 has 12 amino acids. CDR1 SEHNR and CDR2 FQNEAQ come from the germline V gene (reference sequence). Assay: immunoSEQ multiplex PCR; the TCRdb copy retains only in-frame clones and omits some. The repertoire includes 20,000 or so clones, around 83% of them detected once, and 36% sits in the top ten. The treatment here: randomized to nivolumab then ipilimumab (arm A) or the reverse (arm B). From thawed PBMCs, live CD3+CD8+ cells negative for CD19 and CD56 were sorted.

The sequences come from CD8+ T cells sorted from blood (inferred from file names), collected from a patient given nivolumab and ipilimumab in sequence. This TCR came from a human donor with melanoma. The chain joins TRBV7-9 to TRBJ1-1; D might be TRBD1 (5 bases). The CDR3 loop is CASQEGYTEAFF. CDR3 in DNA: TGTGCCAGCCAGGAGGGGTACACTGAAGCTTTCTTT.